This TCR beta chain was sequenced during a study of molecular identifiers for immune sequencing clone quantification (dated by TCRdb to the late 2010s). With respect to the entire study: For a replicate experiment, RNA from around 20,000 or 99,000 naive CD8 T cells was divided into five aliquots, and four of the five aliquots were sequenced. This methods study used CD8 T cells to benchmark TCR RNA copy counting and molecular-identifier clustering-based TCR repertoire sequencing (MIDCIRS). General study outcomes and caveats: In CMV-specific effector cells, clones with more than 20 RNA copies accounted for over 99% of molecules, whereas in naive cells such clones accounted for under 1%. When barcode sub-clustering was not used, chimeric consensus sequences inflated TCR diversity, with chimeras reaching as high as 47%. Highly expanded clone sizes could be underestimated because identical TCR molecules may share a barcode. Modeling indicated approximately 3.2 TCR RNA copies recovered per cell, compared with around 11 by digital PCR, which implies a capture efficiency of around 31%. Spiked-in Jurkat TCR RNA (approximately 10 copies' worth), which is not part of the donor repertoire, was contained in the naive libraries. Spiked-in Jurkat TCR RNA equivalent to a single cell was reported to be detectable even among more than 900,000 naive CD8 T cells.

Library prep was done by PCR. Sequencing took place on a NextSeq 500. Bulk TCR libraries were prepared as previously described, using TCR primers listed in Table S5. Total RNA was purified with the Qiagen AllPrep DNA/RNA kit. Reads from multiple sequencing runs of the same library were pooled before analysis. On the authors' methods: Reads were retained only if the reads had an exact TCR constant sequence, and the retained reads were trimmed to 150 nt and grouped according to their 12-nt molecular barcodes. Within each barcode group, reads were sub-clustered at a 15% Levenshtein threshold, and quality-weighted consensus sequences were built per RNA molecule. Non-functional sequences were excluded, and lower-count sequences lying one edit away from another sequence were also excluded. Based on fitting two negative binomial distributions, any barcode sub-cluster with under 20% of the maximum read count was discarded. The raw public reads went through TCRdb reprocessing: fastp at Q25, MiXCR clone calling, in-frame beta chains kept. Each CDR3 protein appears once, grouped with its most common genes and DNA. For this entry, the V and J calls and clone size follow TCRdb and not the study's own pipeline. The sample table lists a few hundred thousand distinct CDR3 sequences, 24% of them with a count of one. The ten largest make up about 0.71% of the sample.

On this clonotype: The antigen it recognizes is unknown. No base quality information exists; no much larger clone differs at one position.

Libraries of naive CD8 T cells were built from anywhere between roughly 17,000 and 1,000,000 sorted cells, with 10%, 30% or 50% of the purified RNA used. On a BD FACSAria II, naive CD8 T cells were FACS-sorted as CD8+CD4-CCR7+CD45RA+ and collected into RLT Plus buffer. Roughly 10 TCR copies' worth of Jurkat RNA were spiked into roughly 19,000-1,000,000 naive CD8 T cell samples to test detection sensitivity. Enrichment of CD8 T cells was done with RosetteSep CD8+ T Cell Enrichment Cocktail plus Ficoll-Paque, and ACK red cell lysis came afterward. From the cysteine up to the phenylalanine, the CDR3 has a length of 13 residues. Only CDR3 DNA remains: 39 bases, in frame from the first base. Via the germline V gene (reference sequence), CDR1 is LGHDT and CDR2 YNNKEL. Ends trimmed: V by 8 bases, J by 6 bases; bases unmatched to a gene: 9.

The chain is made from TRBV3-1 and TRBJ2-7; the junction holds 8 bases that match TRBD1. The sample taken for sequencing was naive CD8+ T cells from blood, with Jurkat cell RNA spiked in. What the cell subset or site label conveys for this sample: FACS-sorted CD8+CD4-CCR7+CD45RA+ naive T cells. The sequence came from a human donor in good health. Some libraries in this study had Jurkat cell RNA spiked in. The sequence in DNA is TGTGCCAGCCGTGACAGGGGCTCCCTCGAGCAGTACTTC. The resulting protein is CASRDRGSLEQYF.